The TCR beta chain described here comes from a study of cytomegalovirus exposure and HLA in healthy donors. The study, taken as a whole, reports: For TCR beta chains, V- and J-gene trimming was later linked to a missense DCLRE1C variant.

The PCR employed 60 Vbeta primers together with 13 Jbeta primers. Clones were read by immunoSEQ multiplex PCR, and TCRdb kept only the in-frame ones, dropping some. Among under 80,000 clones listed, 55% to 80% were seen once. Per germline, CDR1 SGHNT and CDR2 YYREEE (reference sequence). J lost 5 bases, V lost 2 bases, and 9 bases had no gene match. The CDR3 has 16 amino acids. Concerning this clone itself: What it binds is unknown.

Sequencing was performed on PBMCs. The chain combines TRBV5-4 with TRBJ2-2; 7 nucleotides match TRBD1. The origin of this receptor is a woman aged 25 to 39 in good health and CMV-seronegative. The CDR3 protein is CASSLGGRGKTGELFF. The CDR3 DNA sequence: TGTGCCAGCAGCTTAGGGGGCAGGGGGAAGACCGGGGAGCTGTTTTTT.